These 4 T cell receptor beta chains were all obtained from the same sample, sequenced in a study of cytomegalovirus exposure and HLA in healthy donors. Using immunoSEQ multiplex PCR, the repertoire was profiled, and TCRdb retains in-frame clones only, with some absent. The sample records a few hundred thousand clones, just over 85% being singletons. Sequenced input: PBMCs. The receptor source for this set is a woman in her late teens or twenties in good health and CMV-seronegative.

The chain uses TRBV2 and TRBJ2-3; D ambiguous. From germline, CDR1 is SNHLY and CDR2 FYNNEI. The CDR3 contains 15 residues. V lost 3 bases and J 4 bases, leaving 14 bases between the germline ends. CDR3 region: CASSEVLKSPDTQYF. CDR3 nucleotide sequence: TGTGCCAGCAGTGAGGTCCTAAAGTCCCCAGATACGCAGTATTTT.

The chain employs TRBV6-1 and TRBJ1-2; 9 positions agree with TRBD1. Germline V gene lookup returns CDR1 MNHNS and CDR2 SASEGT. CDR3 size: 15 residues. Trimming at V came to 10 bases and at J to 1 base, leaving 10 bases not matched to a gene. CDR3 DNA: TGTGCCACCCGTATGGCGGGACAGGGTAACTATGGCTACACCTTC. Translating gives CATRMAGQGNYGYTF.

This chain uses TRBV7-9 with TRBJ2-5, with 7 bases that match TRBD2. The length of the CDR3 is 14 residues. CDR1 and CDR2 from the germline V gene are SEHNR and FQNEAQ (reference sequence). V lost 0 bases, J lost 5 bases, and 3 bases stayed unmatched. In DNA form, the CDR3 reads TGTGCCAGCAGCTTAGCGAGCGGGGTGGAGACCCAGTACTTC. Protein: CASSLASGVETQYF.

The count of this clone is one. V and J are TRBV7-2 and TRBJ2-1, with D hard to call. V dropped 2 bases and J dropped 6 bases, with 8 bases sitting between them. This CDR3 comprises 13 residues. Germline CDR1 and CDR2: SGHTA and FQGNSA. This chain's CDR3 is CASSLPPLNEQFF. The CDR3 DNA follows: TGTGCCAGCAGCTTACCCCCCCTCAATGAGCAGTTCTTC.